The 6 T cell receptor beta chains presented below share a single source sample, sequenced in a study of blood T cell repertoires in COVID-19. Only in-frame clones appear in the TCRdb table, and some are missing; sequencing was by immunoSEQ multiplex PCR. This table has 180,000 or so clones, 65% to 90% appearing once. What was sequenced was peripheral blood. These receptors originate from a man in his sixties with acute or convalescent COVID-19.

The genes are TRBV29-1 and TRBJ2-1, with 8 bases identical to TRBD2. The CDR3 has 17 residues. Trimming at V came to 4 bases and at J to 6 bases, leaving 17 bases not matched to a gene. Germline V gives CDR1 SQVTM, CDR2 ANQGSEA. In DNA, the CDR3 is TGCAGCGTTGTCCCGGCTAGCGGGTCAGCTAGGCTCAATGAGCAGTTCTTC. Encoded protein: CSVVPASGSARLNEQFF.

The genes are TRBV5-1 and TRBJ1-2; D is undetermined. Between the trimmed V and J ends, which lost 5 bases and 7 bases, there was a span of 12 bases. This CDR3 is built from 12 residues. Germline CDR1 reads SGHRS; CDR2 reads YFSETQ. As DNA, the CDR3 is TGCGCCAGCAGTGGTGACAATATTGGCTACACCTTC. Translated: CASSGDNIGYTF.

This sequence joins TRBV4-1 and TRBJ2-7; 8 bases agree with TRBD2. Trimming took 0 bases from V and 1 from J; bases not matched to a gene: 5. This CDR3 is built from 16 residues. Germline V gene sequence: CDR1 MGHRA, CDR2 YSYEKL. CDR3 in DNA: TGCGCCAGCAGCCAAGATCTGGCGGGAGGATCCTACGAGCAGTACTTC. It specifies CASSQDLAGGSYEQYF.

The genes are TRBV7-2 and TRBJ1-5; 9 nucleotides line up with TRBD1. The CDR3 is 14 amino acids. The trim removed 3 bases at V and 7 bases at J, leaving 4 bases unmatched. The germline V gene encodes CDR1 SGHTA and CDR2 FQGNSA. CDR3 protein: CASSFGTGQQPQHF. DNA for the CDR3: TGTGCCAGCAGCTTTGGGACAGGGCAACAGCCCCAGCATTTT.

The gene calls are TRBV2 and TRBJ2-7, with D maybe TRBD2 (5 bases). The CDR3 has 9 amino acids. The V end was cut by 8 bases, the J end by 7 bases, with 6 bases between. CDR1 and CDR2 (germline): SNHLY, FYNNEI. CDR3 loop: CASGGEQYF. CDR3 in DNA: TGTGCCAGCGGAGGAGAGCAGTACTTC.

V is TRBV15 and J is TRBJ1-3; D gene unclear. CDR3 length equals 15 residues. The germline V and J ends were trimmed by 0 bases and 4 bases, with 10 bases remaining between them. The germline gives CDR1 LNHNV, CDR2 YYDKDF (reference sequence). The CDR3 DNA is TGTGCCACCAGCAGAGATTACGGGTTAGGAAACACCATATATTTT. This gives the protein CATSRDYGLGNTIYF.